These 31 T cell receptor beta chains were all obtained from the same sample, sequenced in a study of blood T cell repertoires in COVID-19. Data came from immunoSEQ multiplex PCR; TCRdb stores just in-frame clones and leaves some out. The sample consists of under 95,000 clones, 82% of them appearing once. The source material was peripheral blood. Receptors were obtained from a man between 50 and 59 years old with acute or convalescent COVID-19.

The DNA for the CDR3 is TGTGCCAGCAGCTTCGGGTCACAGGGGGCCTATGGCTACACCTTC. Amino acid sequence: CASSFGSQGAYGYTF. The V gene is TRBV5-6, the J gene TRBJ1-2, with 9 bases lining up with TRBD1. With V trimmed by 2 bases and J by 4 bases, 6 bases remained unmatched. Germline V gives CDR1 SGHDT, CDR2 YYEEEE. This CDR3 spans 15 amino acids.

V is TRBV18 and J is TRBJ1-5, with D maybe TRBD1 (6 bases). There are 14 residues in the CDR3. The V gene's germline CDR1 is KGHSH and CDR2 LQKENI. V lost 6 bases to trimming and J lost 1 base, with 10 bases between them. CDR3 nucleotides: TGTGCCAGCTCTCCCGGACAGAGCAATCAGCCCCAGCATTTT. It yields the protein CASSPGQSNQPQHF.

CDR3 loop: CASRFDRGLHEQYF. The CDR3 DNA is TGTGCCAGCAGGTTTGACAGGGGGCTACACGAGCAGTACTTC. The chain links TRBV2 to TRBJ2-7, with 10 bases aligning to TRBD1. J gave up 5 bases and V 6 bases, and 7 bases lay outside the gene matches. Germline CDR1 reads SNHLY; CDR2 reads FYNNEI. The CDR3 contains 14 residues.

The gene calls are TRBV10-3 and TRBJ1-3, with D hard to call. This CDR3 is built from 15 residues. V was pared by 3 bases and J by 2 bases, with 11 bases between. Germline V gives CDR1 ENHRY, CDR2 SYGVKD. The CDR3 sequence: CAISDPGIPGNTIYF. The CDR3 DNA sequence: TGTGCCATCAGTGATCCCGGGATTCCTGGAAACACCATATATTTT.

J is TRBJ2-3 and V is TRBV7-8, with D possibly TRBD2 on 6 matching bases. With 6 bases removed from V and 4 bases from J, the gap between germline ends came to 14 bases. This CDR3 is built from 14 residues. The germline gives CDR1 SGHVS, CDR2 FQNEAQ. Here the CDR3 reads CASRGSWGADTQYF. Written as DNA, the CDR3 is TGTGCCAGCAGGGGGAGTTGGGGGGCAGATACGCAGTATTTT.

The rearrangement joins TRBV20-1 to TRBJ2-3; TRBD2 matches at 10 bases. CDR3 length equals 15 residues. Trimming removed 6 bases from V and 2 bases from J; junction bases left unmatched: 8. The germline CDR1 and CDR2 sequences are DFQATT and SNEGSKA (reference sequence). In DNA form, the CDR3 reads TGCAGTGCCAGTCCTACTAGCGGGGTCACAGATACGCAGTATTTT. Its translation: CSASPTSGVTDTQYF.

This chain links TRBV30 with TRBJ2-1; 8 bases are a match to TRBD2. CDR3 length: 14 residues. The ends lost 2 bases at V and 3 bases at J; junction bases unmatched: 3. Germline V gene sequence: CDR1 GTSNPN, CDR2 SVGIG (reference sequence). Written as DNA, the CDR3 is TGTGCCTGGAGTACCAGCGGGGGCTACAATGAGCAGTTCTTC. This sequence encodes CAWSTSGGYNEQFF.

V is TRBV3-1 (or the pseudogene TRBV3-2) and J is TRBJ1-1, with D possibly TRBD1 on 5 matching bases. Deletions cut 2 bases from V and 1 base from J, with 8 bases between. The CDR3 runs to 14 residues. Germline loops: CDR1 LGHDT, CDR2 YNNKEL (reference sequence). For the CDR3, the DNA is TGTGCCAGCAGCCAATCTGACAGGAACACTGAAGCTTTCTTT. Residues: CASSQSDRNTEAFF.

This chain uses TRBV7-2 with TRBJ2-7; the D gene is possibly TRBD2 (6 bases). The V gene lost 3 bases and the J gene lost 2 bases, with 8 bases spanning the gap. The CDR3 is made up of 13 amino acids. Germline CDR1 reads SGHTA; CDR2 reads FQGNSA. CDR3 sequence (DNA): TGTGCCAGCAGCTTGGGGGGACCCTACGAGCAGTACTTC. It is translated as CASSLGGPYEQYF.

J is TRBJ2-1 and V is TRBV11-2; D perhaps matches TRBD2 (5 bases). From germline, CDR1 is SGHAT and CDR2 FQNNGV. The CDR3 length is 13 residues. V was clipped by 5 bases and J by 8 bases, with 13 bases between them. The CDR3 loop reads CASSTRGPDEQFF. The CDR3 nucleotides read TGTGCCAGCAGCACCCGAGGGCCAGATGAGCAGTTCTTC. Combining the CDR3 with reference TRBV11-2 and TRBJ2-1 gives the whole variable domain EAGVAQSPRYKIIEKRQSVAFWCNPISGHATLYWYQQILGQGPKLLIQFQNNGVVDDSQLPKDRFSAERLKGVDSTLKIQPAKLEDSAVYLCASSTRGPDEQFFGPGTRLTVL.

The chain uses TRBV4-3 and TRBJ2-1; D might be TRBD2 (5 bases). V was clipped by 0 bases and J by 1 base, with 10 bases between them. CDR3 length: 16 residues. Germline CDR1 and CDR2: LGHNA and YSLEER. The CDR3, as DNA: TGCGCCAGCAGCCAAGAGGGAGCGGCGTCCTACAATGAGCAGTTCTTC. This gives the protein CASSQEGAASYNEQFF.

The CDR3 region has the DNA TGTGCCAGCAGCAGACTAGCGGGAGCCTACAATGAGCAGTTCTTC. Translated: CASSRLAGAYNEQFF. The chain employs TRBV7-6 and TRBJ2-1; 12 bases match TRBD2. With 5 bases clipped from V and 2 bases from J, the junction kept 1 base outside the gene matches. There are 15 residues in the CDR3. CDR1 SGHVS and CDR2 FNYEAQ come from the germline V gene.

V and J are TRBV14 and TRBJ2-2; 7 bases align to TRBD1. Germline loops: CDR1 SGHDN, CDR2 FVKESK. This CDR3 has 15 amino acids. V was clipped by 4 bases and J by 1 base; unmatched bases: 3. This CDR3 is CASSLRQGNTGELFF. The CDR3 DNA reads as TGTGCCAGCAGCCTTAGACAGGGGAACACCGGGGAGCTGTTTTTT.

The V gene is TRBV19, the J gene TRBJ2-5, with D unclear. The CDR3 is made up of 11 amino acids. Trimming took off 10 bases at V and 5 bases at J, with 11 bases between the two ends. The germline V gene has CDR1 LNHDA and CDR2 SQIVND (reference sequence). The CDR3 DNA follows: TGTGCCACCGCGCAGGCGGAGACCCAGTACTTC. It codes for CATAQAETQYF.

The chain recombines TRBV7-9 with TRBJ2-2; unclear D gene. The V end was cut by 5 bases, the J end by 1 base, with 14 bases between. In germline, CDR1 is SEHNR, CDR2 FQNEAQ (reference sequence). The CDR3 is 16 amino acids. In nucleotides, the CDR3 is TGTGCCAGCAGCCCTCCGACCCTAGGGAACACCGGGGAGCTGTTTTTT. Protein product: CASSPPTLGNTGELFF.

The V and J genes are TRBV28 and TRBJ1-3; no definite D call. Per germline, CDR1 MDHEN and CDR2 SYDVKM. Trimming pared 2 bases from V and 3 bases from J, leaving 8 bases between. The CDR3 contains 14 residues. The CDR3 sequence is CASSLVEGGNTIYF. The CDR3 DNA reads as TGTGCCAGCAGTTTAGTAGAGGGTGGAAACACCATATATTTT.

The V call is TRBV7-9, the J call TRBJ1-4; 10 nucleotides agree with TRBD1. CDR3 length equals 16 residues. V was clipped by 6 bases and J by 5 bases; unmatched bases: 9. In germline, CDR1 is SEHNR, CDR2 FQNEAQ (reference sequence). The CDR3 nucleotides are TGTGCCAGCAGTTCTCAGCGGACAGGGGGAAATGAAAAACTGTTTTTT. Its protein is CASSSQRTGGNEKLFF.

DNA for the CDR3: TGTGCCAGCAGCTCGGATCGGGTACAAGAGACCCAGTACTTC. It codes for CASSSDRVQETQYF. The V and J genes are TRBV7-2 and TRBJ2-5; D gene ambiguous. Trimming took 4 bases from V and 2 from J, leaving 11 bases between them. The V gene's germline CDR1 is SGHTA and CDR2 FQGNSA. This CDR3 contains 14 residues.

This chain joins TRBV14 and TRBJ2-5; 13 bases map to TRBD2. This CDR3 is 15 amino acids long. J gave up 4 bases and V 5 bases, and 4 bases lay outside the gene matches. Germline assignment: CDR1 SGHDN and CDR2 FVKESK. The CDR3 DNA reads as TGTGCCAGCAGCATGGGACTAGCGGGGACAGAGACCCAGTACTTC. Translating gives CASSMGLAGTETQYF.

The V and J genes are TRBV20-1 and TRBJ1-2, with 11 bases that match TRBD1. V lost 3 bases to trimming and J lost 0 bases; unmatched junction nucleotides: 3. Germline V gene sequence: CDR1 DFQATT, CDR2 SNEGSKA (reference sequence). The CDR3 has 15 amino acids. CDR3 coding DNA: TGCAGTGCTAGTGGGACAGGGGGAGCTAACTATGGCTACACCTTC. Its translation is CSASGTGGANYGYTF.

The CDR3 spells CASSLSGNVDEQFF. The CDR3 bases are TGTGCCAGCAGCTTATCCGGGAACGTAGACGAGCAGTTCTTC. The rearrangement joins TRBV7-3 to TRBJ2-1, with a possible D match to TRBD2 (5 bases). Trimming pared 2 bases from V and 10 bases from J, leaving 15 bases between. Germline lookup yields CDR1 SGHTA and CDR2 FQGTGA. This CDR3 is 14 amino acids long.

The rearrangement uses TRBV18 and TRBJ1-2; the match to TRBD1 covers 7 bases. After removal of 4 bases from V and 2 bases from J, the junction contained 1 base not matched to a gene. The CDR3 extends over 13 amino acids. Germline V gives CDR1 KGHSH, CDR2 LQKENI. CDR3 bases: TGTGCCAGCTCACTGGGACAGAACTATGGCTACACCTTC. Residues: CASSLGQNYGYTF.

This clone was detected once. V usage is TRBV21-1 and J usage is TRBJ2-1; the listed D gene, TRBD2, was not tested against the DNA. TRBV21-1 corresponds to a pseudogene. The CDR3 spans 15 residues. The CDR3 region has the DNA TGTGCCAGCGAGGATCCTAGCGGGGGGTTGGTTGAGCAGTTCTTC. It specifies CASEDPSGGLVEQFF.

This rearrangement joins TRBV18 to TRBJ1-2; 8 nucleotides agree with TRBD1. Germline values: CDR1 KGHSH, CDR2 LQKENI. With 3 bases clipped from V and 4 bases from J, the junction kept 10 bases outside the gene matches. This CDR3 spans 16 amino acids. The CDR3, as DNA: TGTGCCAGCTCACCTGGTCACAGGGGGTTAAGCTATGGCTACACCTTC. Its protein product is CASSPGHRGLSYGYTF. Full variable domain (rest looked up from reference TRBV18 and TRBJ1-2): NAGVMQNPRHLVRRRGQEARLRCSPMKGHSHVYWYRQLPEEGLKFMVYLQKENIIDESGMPKERFSAEFPKEGPSILRIQQVVRGDSAAYFCASSPGHRGLSYGYTFGSGTRLTVV.

The CDR3 spells CASCAAASANYGYTF. CDR3 nucleotide sequence: TGTGCCAGCTGTGCGGCGGCTTCGGCTAACTATGGCTACACCTTC. The chain joins TRBV2 to TRBJ1-2, with D uncertain. This CDR3 contains 15 residues. Germline CDR1 reads SNHLY; CDR2 reads FYNNEI. V gave up 8 bases and J gave up 0 bases, with 16 bases separating them.

The chain recombines TRBV27 with TRBJ2-7; no firm D call. The CDR3 runs to 11 residues. Trimming stripped 5 bases from V and 4 bases from J, with 6 bases between. The germline V gene has CDR1 MNHEY and CDR2 SMNVEV (reference sequence). The CDR3 is CASSPCYEQYF. The CDR3 DNA reads TGTGCCAGCAGTCCCTGTTACGAGCAGTACTTC.

This clone showed up just a few times. This chain joins TRBV7-2 and TRBJ2-7, with a possible D match to TRBD2 (7 bases). Trimming removed 5 bases at V and 1 base at J, with 15 bases between. CDR1 and CDR2 (germline): SGHTA, FQGNSA. The CDR3 length is 15 residues. The CDR3 spells CASSPRGRGSYEQYF. The CDR3 coding sequence is TGTGCCAGCAGCCCGCGGGGGCGGGGGTCCTACGAGCAGTACTTC.

DNA for the CDR3: TGTGCCAGCAGTGAGGAGGGGGAAGCTTTCTTT. Its protein is CASSEEGEAFF. The chain couples TRBV6-1 to TRBJ1-1, with D possibly TRBD1 on 5 matching bases. The CDR3 extends over 11 amino acids. V was trimmed by 3 bases and J by 8 bases, leaving 7 bases between them. Germline CDR1 reads MNHNS; CDR2 reads SASEGT.

This clone was observed a single time. This chain uses TRBV28 with TRBJ1-5, with 7 bases lining up with TRBD1. V lost 8 bases to trimming and J lost 7 bases; unmatched junction nucleotides: 17. The CDR3 runs to 16 residues. The V gene's germline CDR1 is MDHEN and CDR2 SYDVKM. CDR3 sequence: CASSTTSPGGHQPQHF. CDR3 DNA sequence: TGTGCCAGCTCCACTACTTCCCCAGGGGGTCACCAGCCCCAGCATTTT.

The CDR3 loop is CASSSPGQNLNYGYTF. DNA of the CDR3: TGTGCCAGCAGCTCTCCTGGACAGAACCTTAACTATGGCTACACCTTC. The chain joins TRBV6-2 or TRBV6-3 to TRBJ1-2, with D perhaps TRBD1 (6 bases). The germline V and J ends were trimmed by 6 bases and 1 base, with 18 bases remaining between them. CDR1 and CDR2 (germline): MNHEY, SVGEGT. The CDR3 is 16 amino acids.

This clone was observed once. The chain couples TRBV29-1 to TRBJ2-2; TRBD2 aligns across 9 bases. This CDR3 has 15 amino acids. Germline trimming cut 1 base from V and 7 bases from J; bases unmatched to any gene: 7. Germline V lookup: CDR1 SQVTM, CDR2 ANQGSEA. The CDR3 nucleotides are TGCAGCGTTGAAGTTAGCGGGAGAGTCGACGGGGAGCTGTTTTTT. It yields the protein CSVEVSGRVDGELFF.